This passage covers 2 T cell receptor beta chains from one sample sequenced in a study of T cell clonotyping in hematopoietic cell transplantation. Sequencing used immunoSEQ multiplex PCR; TCRdb keeps in-frame clones, though not all of them. Among fewer than 15,000 clones listed, roughly 92% were seen once. The source material was PBMCs, sampled 100 days after allogeneic stem cell transplant. These receptors were obtained from a female patient aged 50-59 years who had an allogeneic stem cell transplant from an unrelated donor, so the T cells may come from the graft donor. Some clones in this sample may be carry-over from other donors' samples.

The chain uses TRBV6-6 and TRBJ1-2, with D perhaps matching TRBD1 (6 bases). This CDR3 region has 15 residues. Per the germline V gene, CDR1 is MNHNY and CDR2 is SVGAGI (reference sequence). The germline V and J ends were trimmed by 5 bases and 4 bases, with 17 bases remaining between them. CDR3 protein: CASSGSGTPSYGYTF. CDR3 DNA: TGTGCCAGCAGTGGCTCCGGGACACCATCCTATGGCTACACCTTC.

This chain connects TRBV6-6 to TRBJ2-2, with D unclear. The CDR3 is made up of 14 amino acids. Germline V CDR1 and CDR2: MNHNY, SVGAGI (reference sequence). With 0 bases removed from V and 5 bases from J, the gap between germline ends came to 7 bases. The CDR3 DNA sequence: TGTGCCAGCAGTTACTCCAGACTTACCGGGGAGCTGTTTTTT. The encoded protein is CASSYSRLTGELFF.